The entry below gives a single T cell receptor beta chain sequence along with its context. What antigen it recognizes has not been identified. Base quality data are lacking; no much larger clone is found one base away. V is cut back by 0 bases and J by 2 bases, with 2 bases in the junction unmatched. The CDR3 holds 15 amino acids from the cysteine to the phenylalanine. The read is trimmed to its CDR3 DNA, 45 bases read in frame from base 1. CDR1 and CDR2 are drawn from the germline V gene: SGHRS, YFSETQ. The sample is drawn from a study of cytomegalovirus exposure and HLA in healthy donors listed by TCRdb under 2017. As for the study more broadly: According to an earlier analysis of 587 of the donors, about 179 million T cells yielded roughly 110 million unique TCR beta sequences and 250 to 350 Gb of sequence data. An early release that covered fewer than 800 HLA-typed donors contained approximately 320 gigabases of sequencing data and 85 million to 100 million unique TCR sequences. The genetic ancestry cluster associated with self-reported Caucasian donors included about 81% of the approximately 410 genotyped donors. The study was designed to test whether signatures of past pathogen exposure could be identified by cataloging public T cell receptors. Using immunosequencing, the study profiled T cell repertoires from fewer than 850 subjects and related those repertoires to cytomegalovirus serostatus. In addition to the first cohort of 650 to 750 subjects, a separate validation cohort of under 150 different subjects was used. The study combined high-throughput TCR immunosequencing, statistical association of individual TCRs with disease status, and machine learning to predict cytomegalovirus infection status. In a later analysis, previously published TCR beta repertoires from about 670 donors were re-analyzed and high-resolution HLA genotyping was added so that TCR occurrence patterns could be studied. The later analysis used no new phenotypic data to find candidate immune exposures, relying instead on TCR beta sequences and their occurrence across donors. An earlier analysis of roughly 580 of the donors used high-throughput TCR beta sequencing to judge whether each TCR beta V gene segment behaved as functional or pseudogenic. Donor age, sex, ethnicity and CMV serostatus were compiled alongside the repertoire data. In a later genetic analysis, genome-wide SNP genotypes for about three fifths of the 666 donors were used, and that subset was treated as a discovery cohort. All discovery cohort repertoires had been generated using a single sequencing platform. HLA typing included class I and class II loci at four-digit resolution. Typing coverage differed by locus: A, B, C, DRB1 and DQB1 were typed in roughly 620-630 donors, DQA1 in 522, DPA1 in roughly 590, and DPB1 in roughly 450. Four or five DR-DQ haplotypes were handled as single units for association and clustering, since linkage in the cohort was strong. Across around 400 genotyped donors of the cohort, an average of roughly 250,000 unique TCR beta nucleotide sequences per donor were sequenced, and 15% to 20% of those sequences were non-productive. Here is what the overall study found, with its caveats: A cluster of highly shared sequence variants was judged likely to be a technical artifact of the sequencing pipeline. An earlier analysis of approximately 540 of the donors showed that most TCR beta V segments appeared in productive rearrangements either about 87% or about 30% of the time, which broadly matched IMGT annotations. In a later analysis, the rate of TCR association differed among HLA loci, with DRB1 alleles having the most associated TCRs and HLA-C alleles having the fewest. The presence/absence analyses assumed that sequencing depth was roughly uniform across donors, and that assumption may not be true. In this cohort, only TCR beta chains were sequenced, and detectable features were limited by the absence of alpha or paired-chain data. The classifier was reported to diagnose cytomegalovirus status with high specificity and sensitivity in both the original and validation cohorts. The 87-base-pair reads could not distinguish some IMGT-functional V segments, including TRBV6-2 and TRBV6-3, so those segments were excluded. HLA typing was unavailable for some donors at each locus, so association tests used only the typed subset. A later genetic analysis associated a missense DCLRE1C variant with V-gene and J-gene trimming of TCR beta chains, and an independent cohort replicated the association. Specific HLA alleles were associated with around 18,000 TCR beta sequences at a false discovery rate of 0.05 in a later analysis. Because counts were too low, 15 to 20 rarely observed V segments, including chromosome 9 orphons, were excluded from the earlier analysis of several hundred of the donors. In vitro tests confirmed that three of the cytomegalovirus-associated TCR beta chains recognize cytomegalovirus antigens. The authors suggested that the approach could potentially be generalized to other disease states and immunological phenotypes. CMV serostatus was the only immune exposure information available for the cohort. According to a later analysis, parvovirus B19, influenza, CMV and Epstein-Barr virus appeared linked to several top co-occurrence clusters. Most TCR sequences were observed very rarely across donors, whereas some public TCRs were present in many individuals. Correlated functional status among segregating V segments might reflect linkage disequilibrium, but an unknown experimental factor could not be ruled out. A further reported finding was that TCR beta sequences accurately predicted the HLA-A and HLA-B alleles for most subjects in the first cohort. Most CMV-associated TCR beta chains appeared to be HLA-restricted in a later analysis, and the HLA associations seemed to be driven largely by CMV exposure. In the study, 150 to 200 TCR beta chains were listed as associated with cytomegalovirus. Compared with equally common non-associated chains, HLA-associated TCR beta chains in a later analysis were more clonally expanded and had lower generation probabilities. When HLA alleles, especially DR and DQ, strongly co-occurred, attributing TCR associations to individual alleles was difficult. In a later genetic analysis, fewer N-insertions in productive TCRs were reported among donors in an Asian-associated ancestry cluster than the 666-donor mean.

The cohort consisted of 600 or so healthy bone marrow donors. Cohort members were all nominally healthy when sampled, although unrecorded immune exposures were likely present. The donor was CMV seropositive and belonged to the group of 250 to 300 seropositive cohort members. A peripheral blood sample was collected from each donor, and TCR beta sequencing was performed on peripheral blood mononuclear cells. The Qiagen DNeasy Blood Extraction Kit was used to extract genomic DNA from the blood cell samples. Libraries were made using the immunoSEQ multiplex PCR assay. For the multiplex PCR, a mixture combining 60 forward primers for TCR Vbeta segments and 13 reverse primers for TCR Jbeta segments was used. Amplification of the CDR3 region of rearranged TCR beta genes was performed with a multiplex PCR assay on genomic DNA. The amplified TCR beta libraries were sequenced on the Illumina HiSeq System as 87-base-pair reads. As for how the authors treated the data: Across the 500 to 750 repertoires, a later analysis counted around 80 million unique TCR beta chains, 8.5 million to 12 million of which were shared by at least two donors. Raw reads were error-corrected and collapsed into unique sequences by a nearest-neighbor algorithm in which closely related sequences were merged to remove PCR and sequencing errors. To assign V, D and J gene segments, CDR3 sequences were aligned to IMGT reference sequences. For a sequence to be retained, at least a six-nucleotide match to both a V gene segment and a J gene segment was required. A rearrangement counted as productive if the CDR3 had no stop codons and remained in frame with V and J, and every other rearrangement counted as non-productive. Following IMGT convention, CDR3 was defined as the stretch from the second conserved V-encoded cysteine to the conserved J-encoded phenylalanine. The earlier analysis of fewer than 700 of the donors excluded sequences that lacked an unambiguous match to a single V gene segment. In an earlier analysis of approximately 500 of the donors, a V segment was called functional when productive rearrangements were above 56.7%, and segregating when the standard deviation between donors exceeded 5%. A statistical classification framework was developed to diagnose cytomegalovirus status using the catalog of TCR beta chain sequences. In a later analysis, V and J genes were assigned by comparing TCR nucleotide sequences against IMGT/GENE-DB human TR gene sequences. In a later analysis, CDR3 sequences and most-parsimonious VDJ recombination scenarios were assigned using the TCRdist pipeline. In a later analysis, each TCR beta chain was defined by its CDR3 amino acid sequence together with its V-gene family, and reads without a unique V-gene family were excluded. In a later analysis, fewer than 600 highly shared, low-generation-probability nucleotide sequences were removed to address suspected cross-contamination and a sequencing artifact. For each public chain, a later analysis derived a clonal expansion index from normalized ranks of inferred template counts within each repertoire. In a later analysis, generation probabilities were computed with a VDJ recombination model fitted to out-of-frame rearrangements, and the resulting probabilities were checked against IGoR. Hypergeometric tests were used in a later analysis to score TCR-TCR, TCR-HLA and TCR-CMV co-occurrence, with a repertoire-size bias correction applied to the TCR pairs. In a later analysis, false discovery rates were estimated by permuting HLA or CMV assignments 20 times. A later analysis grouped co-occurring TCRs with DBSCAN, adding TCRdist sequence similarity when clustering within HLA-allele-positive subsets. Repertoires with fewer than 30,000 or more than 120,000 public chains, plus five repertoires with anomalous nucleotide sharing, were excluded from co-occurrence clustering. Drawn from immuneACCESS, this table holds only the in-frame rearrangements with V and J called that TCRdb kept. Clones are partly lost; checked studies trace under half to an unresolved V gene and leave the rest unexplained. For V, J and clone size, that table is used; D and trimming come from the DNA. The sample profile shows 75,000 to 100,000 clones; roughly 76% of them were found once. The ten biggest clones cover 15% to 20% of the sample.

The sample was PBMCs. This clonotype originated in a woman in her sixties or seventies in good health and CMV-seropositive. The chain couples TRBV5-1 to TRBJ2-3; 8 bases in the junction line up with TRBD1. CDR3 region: CASSLGQGNTDTQYF. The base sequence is TGCGCCAGCAGCTTGGGACAGGGGAACACAGATACGCAGTATTTT. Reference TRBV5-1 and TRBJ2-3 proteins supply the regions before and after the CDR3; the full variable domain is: KAGVTQTPRYLIKTRGQQVTLSCSPISGHRSVSWYQQTPGQGLQFLFEYFSETQRNKGNFPGRFSGRQFSNSRSEMNVSTLELGDSALYLCASSLGQGNTDTQYFGPGTRLTVL.